These T cell receptor beta chains were read from a single sample in a study of identical twins. TCRdb called the 5' RACE reads again in MiXCR, with one record for every CDR3 protein. The sample comprises fewer than 550,000 distinct CDR3 sequences, approximately 14% of which are singletons, and approximately 1% rests with the top ten. A further study also used this sample, focusing on yellow fever vaccine responses in identical twins.

Sequencing was done on a sample of CD4+ T cells sorted from blood. These receptors were collected from a woman younger than 35 in good health. The conserved cysteine and the conserved F or W are not part of the CDR3 here. A D gene is named only where the DNA matches it firmly. Some rows have no size entry. The others give once, few or many, or a class for an expanded clone.

len: 9; v_gene: TRBV6-5; d_gene: NA; j_gene: TRBJ1-2; abundance: many; CDR3aa: ASSYGGGYT
len: 11; v_gene: TRBV5-1; d_gene: TRBD2; j_gene: TRBJ2-7; abundance: few; CDR3aa: ASSPIAGFEQY
len: 12; v_gene: TRBV5-1; d_gene: NA; j_gene: TRBJ1-1; abundance: few; CDR3aa: ASRSFRSATEAF
len: 12; v_gene: TRBV5-1; d_gene: TRBD1; j_gene: TRBJ1-3; abundance: NA; CDR3aa: ASSLAGQENTIY
len: 12; v_gene: TRBV10-3; d_gene: NA; j_gene: TRBJ2-7; abundance: many; CDR3aa: AISEIVKKNWQY
len: 11; v_gene: TRBV6-4; d_gene: NA; j_gene: TRBJ2-1; abundance: NA; CDR3aa: ASRGGSNNEQF
len: 15; v_gene: TRBV9; d_gene: TRBD2; j_gene: TRBJ2-3; abundance: NA; CDR3aa: ASSVAAAGGSRDTQY
len: 14; v_gene: TRBV20-1; d_gene: TRBD2; j_gene: TRBJ2-2; abundance: few; CDR3aa: SARDPLAGGTGELF
len: 11; v_gene: TRBV24-1; d_gene: NA; j_gene: TRBJ2-1; abundance: few; CDR3aa: ATSDPDRSKQF
len: 12; v_gene: TRBV19; d_gene: NA; j_gene: TRBJ2-7; abundance: few; CDR3aa: ASSIGSGTYEQY
len: 14; v_gene: TRBV6-1; d_gene: NA; j_gene: TRBJ2-6; abundance: few; CDR3aa: ASSRDGSSGANVLT
len: 10; v_gene: TRBV3-1; d_gene: NA; j_gene: TRBJ1-2; abundance: few; CDR3aa: ASSQVESVWT
len: 12; v_gene: TRBV29-1; d_gene: NA; j_gene: TRBJ2-2; abundance: many; CDR3aa: SVEVRANTGELF
len: 13; v_gene: TRBV6-2/TRBV6-3; d_gene: NA; j_gene: TRBJ2-2; abundance: NA; CDR3aa: ASSLRPSGSGELF
len: 15; v_gene: TRBV20-1; d_gene: NA; j_gene: TRBJ2-1; abundance: few; CDR3aa: SARDPLLGIGRTEQF
len: 12; v_gene: TRBV11-2; d_gene: NA; j_gene: TRBJ1-2; abundance: few; CDR3aa: ASSFLGANYGYT
len: 12; v_gene: TRBV12-3/TRBV12-4; d_gene: TRBD1; j_gene: TRBJ2-7; abundance: NA; CDR3aa: ASSQTGGPYEQY
len: 15; v_gene: TRBV27; d_gene: TRBD1; j_gene: TRBJ1-5; abundance: NA; CDR3aa: ASSLIGTGIFHQPQH
len: 12; v_gene: TRBV10-3; d_gene: NA; j_gene: TRBJ2-1; abundance: few; CDR3aa: AISDRSSYNEQF
len: 12; v_gene: TRBV12-5; d_gene: NA; j_gene: TRBJ2-3; abundance: NA; CDR3aa: ASGSSGSTDTQY
len: 10; v_gene: TRBV28; d_gene: TRBD1; j_gene: TRBJ1-2; abundance: NA; CDR3aa: ASGSRDRGYT
len: 13; v_gene: TRBV6-2/TRBV6-3; d_gene: NA; j_gene: TRBJ2-3; abundance: few; CDR3aa: ASSYYGGASDTQY
len: 10; v_gene: TRBV7-2; d_gene: NA; j_gene: TRBJ2-7; abundance: many; CDR3aa: ASSFGYYEQY
len: 12; v_gene: TRBV29-1; d_gene: NA; j_gene: TRBJ2-5; abundance: many; CDR3aa: SVESPGVIETQY
len: 15; v_gene: TRBV7-2; d_gene: NA; j_gene: TRBJ2-3; abundance: NA; CDR3aa: ASSLAAGRSSTDTQY
len: 10; v_gene: TRBV20-1; d_gene: NA; j_gene: TRBJ2-7; abundance: few; CDR3aa: SASWQSREQY
len: 7; v_gene: TRBV21-1; d_gene: NA; j_gene: TRBJ2-1; abundance: NA; CDR3aa: ASSKRQF